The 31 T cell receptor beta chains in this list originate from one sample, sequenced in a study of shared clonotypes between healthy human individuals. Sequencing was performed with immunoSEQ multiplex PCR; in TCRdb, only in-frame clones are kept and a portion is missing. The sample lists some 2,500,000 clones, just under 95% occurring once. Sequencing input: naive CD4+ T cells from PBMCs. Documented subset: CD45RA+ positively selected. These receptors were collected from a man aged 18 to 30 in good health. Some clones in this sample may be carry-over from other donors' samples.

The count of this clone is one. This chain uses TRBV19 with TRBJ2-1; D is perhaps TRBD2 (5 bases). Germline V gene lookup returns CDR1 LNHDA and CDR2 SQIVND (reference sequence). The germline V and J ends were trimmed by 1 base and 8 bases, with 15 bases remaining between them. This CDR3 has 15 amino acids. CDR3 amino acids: CASSIGLAIRDEQFF. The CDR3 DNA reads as TGTGCCAGTAGTATAGGGCTAGCTATAAGGGATGAGCAGTTCTTC.

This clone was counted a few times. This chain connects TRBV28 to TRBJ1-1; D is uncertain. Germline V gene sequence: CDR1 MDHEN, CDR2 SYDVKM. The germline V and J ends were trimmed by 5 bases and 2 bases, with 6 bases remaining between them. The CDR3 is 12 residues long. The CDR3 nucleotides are TGTGCCAGCAGTCGAAGCAACACTGAAGCTTTCTTT. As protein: CASSRSNTEAFF. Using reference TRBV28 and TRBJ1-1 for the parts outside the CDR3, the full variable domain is DVKVTQSSRYLVKRTGEKVFLECVQDMDHENMFWYRQDPGLGLRLIYFSYDVKMKEKGDIPEGYSVSREKKERFSLILESASTNQTSMYLCASSRSNTEAFFGQGTRLTVV.

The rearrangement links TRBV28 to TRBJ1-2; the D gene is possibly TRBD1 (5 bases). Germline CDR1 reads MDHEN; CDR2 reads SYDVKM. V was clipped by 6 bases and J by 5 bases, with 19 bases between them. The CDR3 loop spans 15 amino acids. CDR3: CASRTTGGNEYGYTF. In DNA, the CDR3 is TGTGCCAGCAGGACTACGGGGGGGAACGAGTATGGCTACACCTTC.

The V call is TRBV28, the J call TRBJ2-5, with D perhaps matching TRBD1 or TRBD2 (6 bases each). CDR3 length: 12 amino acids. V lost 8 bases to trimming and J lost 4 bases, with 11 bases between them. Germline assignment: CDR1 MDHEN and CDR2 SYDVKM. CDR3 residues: CASGGGGETQYF. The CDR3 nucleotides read TGTGCCAGCGGCGGAGGGGGAGAGACCCAGTACTTC.

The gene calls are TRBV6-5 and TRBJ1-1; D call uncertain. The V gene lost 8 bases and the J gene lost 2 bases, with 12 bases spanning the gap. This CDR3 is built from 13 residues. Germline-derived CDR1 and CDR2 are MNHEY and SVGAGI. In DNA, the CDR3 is TGTGCCAGCGTCGGCAGAACAAACACTGAAGCTTTCTTT. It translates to CASVGRTNTEAFF.

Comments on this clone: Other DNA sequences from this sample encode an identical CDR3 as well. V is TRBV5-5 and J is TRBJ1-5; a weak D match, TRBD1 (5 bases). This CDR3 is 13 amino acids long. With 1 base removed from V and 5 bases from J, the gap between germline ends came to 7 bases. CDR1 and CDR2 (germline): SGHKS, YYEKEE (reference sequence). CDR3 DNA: TGTGCCAGCAGCTTGTTAGGGGATCAGCCCCAGCATTTT. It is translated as CASSLLGDQPQHF.

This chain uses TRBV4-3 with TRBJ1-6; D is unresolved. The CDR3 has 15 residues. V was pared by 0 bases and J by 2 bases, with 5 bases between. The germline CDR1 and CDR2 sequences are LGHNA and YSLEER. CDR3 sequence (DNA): TGCGCCAGCAGCCAAGATGGGGCCTATAATTCACCCCTCCACTTT. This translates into CASSQDGAYNSPLHF.

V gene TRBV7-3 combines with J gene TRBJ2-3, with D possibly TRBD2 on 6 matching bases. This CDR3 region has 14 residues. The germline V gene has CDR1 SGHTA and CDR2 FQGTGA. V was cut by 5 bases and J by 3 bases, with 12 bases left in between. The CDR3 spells CASSHGSGTDTQYF. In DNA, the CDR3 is TGTGCCAGCAGCCATGGGAGCGGGACAGATACGCAGTATTTT.

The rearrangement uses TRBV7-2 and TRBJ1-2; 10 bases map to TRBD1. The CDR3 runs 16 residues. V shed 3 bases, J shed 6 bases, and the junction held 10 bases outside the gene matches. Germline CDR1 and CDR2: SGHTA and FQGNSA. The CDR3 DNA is TGTGCCAGCAGCTTTGAGTCTCCGGGACAGGGGAATGGCTACACCTTC. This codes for CASSFESPGQGNGYTF.

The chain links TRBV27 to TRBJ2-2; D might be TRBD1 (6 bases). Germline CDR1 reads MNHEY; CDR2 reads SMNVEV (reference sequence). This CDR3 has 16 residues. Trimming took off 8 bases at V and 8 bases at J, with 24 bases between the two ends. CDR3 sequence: CASSPDRSPRGGELFF. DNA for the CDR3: TGTGCCAGCTCCCCTGACAGGTCTCCGCGAGGGGGGGAGCTGTTTTTT.

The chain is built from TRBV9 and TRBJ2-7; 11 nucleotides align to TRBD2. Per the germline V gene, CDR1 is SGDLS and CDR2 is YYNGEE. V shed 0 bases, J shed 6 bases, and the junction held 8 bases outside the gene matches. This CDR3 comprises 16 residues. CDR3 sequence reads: CASSVAGTSGPVEQYF. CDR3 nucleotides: TGTGCCAGCAGCGTAGCTGGGACTAGCGGTCCTGTCGAGCAGTACTTC.

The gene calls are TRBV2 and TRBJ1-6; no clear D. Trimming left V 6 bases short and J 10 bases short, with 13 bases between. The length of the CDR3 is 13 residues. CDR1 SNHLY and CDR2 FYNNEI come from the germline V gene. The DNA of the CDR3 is TGTGCCAGCAGGCTCGGTGGGGAATCACCCCTCCACTTT. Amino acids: CASRLGGESPLHF.

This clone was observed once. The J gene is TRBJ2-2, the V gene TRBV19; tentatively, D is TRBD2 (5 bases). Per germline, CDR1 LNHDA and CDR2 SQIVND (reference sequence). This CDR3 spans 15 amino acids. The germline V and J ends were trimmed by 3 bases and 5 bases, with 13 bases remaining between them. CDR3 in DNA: TGTGCCAGTAGTATTCGGGGTAAAGGGACCGGGGAGCTGTTTTTT. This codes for CASSIRGKGTGELFF.

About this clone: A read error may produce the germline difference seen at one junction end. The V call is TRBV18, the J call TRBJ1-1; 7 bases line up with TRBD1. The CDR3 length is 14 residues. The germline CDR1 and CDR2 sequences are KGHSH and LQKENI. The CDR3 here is CASSPDRRNPEAFF. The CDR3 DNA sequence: TGTGCCAGCTCACCGGACAGGAGGAACCCTGAAGCTTTCTTT.

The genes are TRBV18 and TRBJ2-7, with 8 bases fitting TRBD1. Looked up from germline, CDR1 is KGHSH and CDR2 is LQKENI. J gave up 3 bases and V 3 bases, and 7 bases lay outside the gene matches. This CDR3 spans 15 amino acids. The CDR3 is CASSPLAGGVYEQYF. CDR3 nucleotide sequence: TGTGCCAGCTCACCCCTGGCAGGGGGCGTCTACGAGCAGTACTTC.

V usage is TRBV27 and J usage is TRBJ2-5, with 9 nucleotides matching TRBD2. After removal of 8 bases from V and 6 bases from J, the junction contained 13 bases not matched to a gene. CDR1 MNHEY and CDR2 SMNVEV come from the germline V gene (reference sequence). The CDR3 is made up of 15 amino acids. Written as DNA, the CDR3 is TGTGCCAGCGGTCTTTCCGCGGGGGGGCGCCAGACCCAGTACTTC. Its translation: CASGLSAGGRQTQYF.

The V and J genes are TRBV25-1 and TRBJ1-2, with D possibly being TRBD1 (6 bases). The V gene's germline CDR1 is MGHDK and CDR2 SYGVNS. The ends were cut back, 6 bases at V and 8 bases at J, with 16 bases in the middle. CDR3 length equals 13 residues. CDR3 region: CASRGGGGGGYTF. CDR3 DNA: TGTGCCAGCAGGGGGGGCGGAGGGGGAGGCTACACCTTC.

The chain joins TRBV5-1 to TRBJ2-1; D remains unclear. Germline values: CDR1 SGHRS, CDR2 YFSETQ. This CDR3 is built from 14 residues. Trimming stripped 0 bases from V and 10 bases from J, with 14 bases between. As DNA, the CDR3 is TGCGCCAGCAGCTTGGCCGTACTGGCTTACGAGCAGTTCTTC. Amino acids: CASSLAVLAYEQFF. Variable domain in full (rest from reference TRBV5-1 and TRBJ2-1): KAGVTQTPRYLIKTRGQQVTLSCSPISGHRSVSWYQQTPGQGLQFLFEYFSETQRNKGNFPGRFSGRQFSNSRSEMNVSTLELGDSALYLCASSLAVLAYEQFFGPGTRLTVL.

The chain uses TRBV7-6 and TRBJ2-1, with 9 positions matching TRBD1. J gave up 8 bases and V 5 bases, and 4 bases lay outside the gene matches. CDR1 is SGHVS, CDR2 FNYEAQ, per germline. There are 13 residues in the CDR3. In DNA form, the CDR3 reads TGTGCCAGCAGCACGGACAGGGGAGATGAGCAGTTCTTC. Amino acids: CASSTDRGDEQFF.

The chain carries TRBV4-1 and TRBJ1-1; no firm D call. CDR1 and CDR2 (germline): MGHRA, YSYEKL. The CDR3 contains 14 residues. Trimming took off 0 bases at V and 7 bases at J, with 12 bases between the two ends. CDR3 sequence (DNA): TGCGCCAGCAGCCAAGACGGCAGACCCCTTGAAGCTTTCTTT. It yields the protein CASSQDGRPLEAFF.

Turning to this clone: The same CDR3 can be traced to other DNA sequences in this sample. The CDR3 DNA reads as TGTGCCAGCAGCCCGGGGGGCTCCTCCTACAATGAGCAGTTCTTC. Encoded protein: CASSPGGSSYNEQFF. This chain joins TRBV11-2 and TRBJ2-1; TRBD2 might be the D (7 bases). Trimming pared 5 bases from V and 0 bases from J, leaving 11 bases between. This CDR3 contains 15 residues. Germline CDR1 reads SGHAT; CDR2 reads FQNNGV.

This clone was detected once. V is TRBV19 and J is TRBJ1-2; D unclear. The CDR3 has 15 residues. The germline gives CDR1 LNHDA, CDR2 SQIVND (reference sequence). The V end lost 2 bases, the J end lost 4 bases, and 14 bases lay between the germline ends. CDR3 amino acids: CASSISGQATYGYTF. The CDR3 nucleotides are TGTGCCAGTAGTATAAGTGGCCAGGCGACCTATGGCTACACCTTC.

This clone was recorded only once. CDR3 DNA sequence: TGTGCCAGCAGGGGACGGACTAGCGGGAGATTGGAGACCCAGTACTTC. Protein: CASRGRTSGRLETQYF. This chain connects TRBV6-6 to TRBJ2-5; 13 nucleotides agree with TRBD2. The CDR3 covers 16 residues. Germline loops: CDR1 MNHNY, CDR2 SVGAGI (reference sequence). V shed 6 bases and J 5 bases; nucleotides not matched to a gene: 9.

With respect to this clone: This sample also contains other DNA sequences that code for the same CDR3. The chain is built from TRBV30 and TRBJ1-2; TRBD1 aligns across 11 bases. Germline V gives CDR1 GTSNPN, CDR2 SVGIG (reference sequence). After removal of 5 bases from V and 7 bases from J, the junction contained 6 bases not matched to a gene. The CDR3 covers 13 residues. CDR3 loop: CAWRDRGSGGYTF. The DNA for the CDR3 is TGTGCCTGGCGGGACAGGGGGAGCGGTGGCTACACCTTC.

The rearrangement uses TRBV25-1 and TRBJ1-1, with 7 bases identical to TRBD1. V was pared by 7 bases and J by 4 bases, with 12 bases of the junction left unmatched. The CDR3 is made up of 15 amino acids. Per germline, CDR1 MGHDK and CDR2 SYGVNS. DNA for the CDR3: TGTGCCAGCATGAAAAGTAGGGGGCCGGGCACTGAAGCTTTCTTT. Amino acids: CASMKSRGPGTEAFF.

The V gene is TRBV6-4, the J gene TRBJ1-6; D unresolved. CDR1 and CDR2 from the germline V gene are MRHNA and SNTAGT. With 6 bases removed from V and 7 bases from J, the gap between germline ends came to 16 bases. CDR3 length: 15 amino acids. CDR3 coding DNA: TGTGCCAGCAGAGAGACCCCCGCTAGAAATTCACCCCTCCACTTT. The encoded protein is CASRETPARNSPLHF.

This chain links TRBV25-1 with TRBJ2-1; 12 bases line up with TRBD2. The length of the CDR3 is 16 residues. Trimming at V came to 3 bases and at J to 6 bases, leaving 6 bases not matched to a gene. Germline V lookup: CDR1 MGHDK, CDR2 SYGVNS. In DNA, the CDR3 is TGTGCCAGCAGTGAGCCTAGCGGGAGGGCCCGCAATGAGCAGTTCTTC. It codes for CASSEPSGRARNEQFF.

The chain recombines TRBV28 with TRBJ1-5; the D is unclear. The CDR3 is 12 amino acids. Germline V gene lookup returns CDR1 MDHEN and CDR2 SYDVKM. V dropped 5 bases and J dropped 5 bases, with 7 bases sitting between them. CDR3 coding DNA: TGTGCCAGCAGTACCTCCCATCAGCCCCAGCATTTT. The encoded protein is CASSTSHQPQHF.

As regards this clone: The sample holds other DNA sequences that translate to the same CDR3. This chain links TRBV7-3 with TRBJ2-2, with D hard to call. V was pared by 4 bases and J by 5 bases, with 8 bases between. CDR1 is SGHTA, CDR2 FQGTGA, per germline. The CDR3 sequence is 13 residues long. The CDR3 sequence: CASSSTGTGELFF. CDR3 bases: TGTGCCAGCAGCTCAACCGGGACCGGGGAGCTGTTTTTT.

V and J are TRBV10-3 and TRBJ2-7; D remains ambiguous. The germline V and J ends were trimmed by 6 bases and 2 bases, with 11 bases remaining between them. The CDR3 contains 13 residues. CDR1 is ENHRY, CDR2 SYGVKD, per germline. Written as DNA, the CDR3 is TGTGCCATCAGATTAAGCGAGGCCTACGAGCAGTACTTC. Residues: CAIRLSEAYEQYF.

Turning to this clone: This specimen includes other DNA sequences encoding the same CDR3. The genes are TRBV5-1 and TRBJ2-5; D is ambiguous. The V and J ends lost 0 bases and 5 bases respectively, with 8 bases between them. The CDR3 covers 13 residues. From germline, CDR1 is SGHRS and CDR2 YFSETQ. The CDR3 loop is CASSLGIVETQYF. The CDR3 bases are TGCGCCAGCAGCTTGGGGATTGTGGAGACCCAGTACTTC.